These 21 T cell receptor beta chains share one sample of origin, sequenced in a study of OX40 agonist ivuxolimab in advanced cancers. Using immunoSEQ multiplex PCR, the repertoire was profiled, and TCRdb retains in-frame clones only, with some absent. The data contain 95,000 to 100,000 clones, about 80% of them seen just once; the ten biggest clones take up more than 1.4%. This sample comprised CD4+ or CD8+ T cells sorted from blood, obtained in a trial of the OX40 agonist ivuxolimab. The source is an adult with an advanced solid tumor such as melanoma, head and neck, liver or kidney cancer.

This clone was observed a handful of times. The chain carries TRBV2 and TRBJ1-5, with unresolved D. The CDR3 loop spans 14 amino acids. V was trimmed by 4 bases and J by 0 bases, leaving 7 bases between them. The germline gives CDR1 SNHLY, CDR2 FYNNEI. The CDR3 region has the DNA TGTGCCAGCAGTGGGAGGAGTAGCAATCAGCCCCAGCATTTT. Translation: CASSGRSSNQPQHF.

V and J are TRBV4-3 and TRBJ1-1, with 9 bases fitting TRBD1. Trimming cost V 0 bases and J 1 base; bases outside gene matches: 3. CDR1 is LGHNA, CDR2 YSLEER, per germline. This CDR3 region has 16 residues. This chain's CDR3 is CASSQEGTGSNTEAFF. The DNA of the CDR3 is TGCGCCAGCAGCCAAGAAGGGACAGGGTCGAACACTGAAGCTTTCTTT.

The chain employs TRBV28 and TRBJ1-2; no clear D gene. CDR1 is MDHEN, CDR2 SYDVKM, per germline. This CDR3 comprises 14 residues. Trimming pared 7 bases from V and 8 bases from J, leaving 20 bases between. In DNA, the CDR3 is TGTGCCAGCACCGTTTCGCCTGGGTTTGGGGGCTACACCTTC. This translates into CASTVSPGFGGYTF.

This clone came up once. The V gene is TRBV15, the J gene TRBJ1-2; D is undetermined. The ends were cut back, 0 bases at V and 4 bases at J, with 9 bases in the middle. Germline-derived CDR1 and CDR2 are LNHNV and YYDKDF (reference sequence). This CDR3 has 14 amino acids. CDR3 protein: CATSRDRSSYGYTF. As DNA, the CDR3 is TGTGCCACCAGCAGAGATCGGAGTTCCTATGGCTACACCTTC.

V usage is TRBV15 and J usage is TRBJ1-2; TRBD1 aligns across 7 bases. Germline CDR1 and CDR2: LNHNV and YYDKDF (reference sequence). Unmatched junction bases numbered 15, after V lost 1 base and J lost 1 base. This CDR3 spans 19 amino acids. CDR3 DNA sequence: TGTGCCACCAGCAGAGTAGACAGGGCTCCGACGGAGGGTAACTATGGCTACACCTTC. This encodes CATSRVDRAPTEGNYGYTF. The complete variable domain, with remaining parts taken from reference TRBV15 and TRBJ1-2, reads DAMVIQNPRYQVTQFGKPVTLSCSQTLNHNVMYWYQQKSSQAPKLLFHYYDKDFNNEADTPDNFQSRRPNTSFCFLDIRSPGLGDTAMYLCATSRVDRAPTEGNYGYTFGSGTRLTVV.

The chain couples TRBV7-3 to TRBJ2-2; TRBD1 aligns across 8 bases. V dropped 5 bases and J dropped 4; count of bases not matched to a gene: 6. Germline V lookup: CDR1 SGHTA, CDR2 FQGTGA. The CDR3 runs 15 residues. For the CDR3, the DNA is TGTGCCAGCAGCCCTTGGACAGGGAGCACCGGGGAGCTGTTTTTT. Translating it yields CASSPWTGSTGELFF.

This clone has a single count. The chain employs TRBV7-9 and TRBJ2-5, with 9 bases identical to TRBD2. V shed 5 bases and J 4 bases; nucleotides not matched to a gene: 11. The CDR3 length is 16 residues. Germline CDR1 and CDR2: SEHNR and FQNEAQ (reference sequence). The CDR3 DNA sequence: TGTGCCAGCAGCCCTGGCGGGGGGGAGGGAGGAGAGACCCAGTACTTC. Its protein is CASSPGGGEGGETQYF. The full variable domain, completed using reference TRBV7-9 and TRBJ2-5, is DTGVSQNPRHKITKRGQNVTFRCDPISEHNRLYWYRQTLGQGPEFLTYFQNEAQLEKSRLLSDRFSAERPKGSFSTLEIQRTEQGDSAMYLCASSPGGGEGGETQYFGPGTRLLVL.

CDR3 sequence reads: CASSPLGQGNEKLFF. Written as DNA, the CDR3 is TGTGCCAGCTCACCGCTGGGACAGGGGAATGAAAAACTGTTTTTT. The chain joins TRBV18 to TRBJ1-4, with 10 bases fitting TRBD1. V was clipped by 3 bases and J by 5 bases; unmatched bases: 3. The CDR3 spans 15 residues. From germline, CDR1 is KGHSH and CDR2 LQKENI.

The chain combines TRBV4-3 with TRBJ1-2, with 9 bases that match TRBD1. Germline-derived CDR1 and CDR2 are LGHNA and YSLEER. The CDR3 totals 15 residues. J gave up 4 bases and V 1 base, and 4 bases lay outside the gene matches. The CDR3: CASSQGPGQGYGYTF. The CDR3 nucleotides read TGCGCCAGCAGCCAAGGTCCGGGACAGGGCTATGGCTACACCTTC.

The rearrangement links TRBV19 to TRBJ1-2; TRBD1 matches at 7 bases. This CDR3 contains 14 residues. Trimming took 3 bases from V and 7 from J; bases not matched to a gene: 8. Looked up from germline, CDR1 is LNHDA and CDR2 is SQIVND (reference sequence). The DNA for the CDR3 is TGTGCCAGTAGTATGGCGACAGGGAGTTCTGGCTACACCTTC. Amino acids: CASSMATGSSGYTF.

This clone was seen once. The chain has TRBV5-1 and TRBJ2-7, with D unresolved. The V gene lost 5 bases and the J gene lost 5 bases, with 14 bases spanning the gap. The CDR3 consists of 13 residues. Germline V gives CDR1 SGHRS, CDR2 YFSETQ. The CDR3: CASSSSVSNEQYF. The CDR3 DNA reads TGCGCCAGCAGTTCTTCCGTATCCAACGAGCAGTACTTC.

This rearrangement joins TRBV5-1 to TRBJ2-7; 9 bases map to TRBD1. V lost 4 bases and J lost 3; bases outside the gene matches: 11. CDR3 length: 16 amino acids. Germline CDR1 and CDR2: SGHRS and YFSETQ. The CDR3 DNA sequence: TGCGCCAGCAGCCTCCCTCGGACAGGGGACCACTACGAGCAGTACTTC. It is translated as CASSLPRTGDHYEQYF.

The CDR3 region is CASSVMQGGTDTQYF. The CDR3 region has the DNA TGTGCCAGCAGCGTAATGCAGGGGGGTACAGATACGCAGTATTTT. The chain is built from TRBV9 and TRBJ2-3; D is perhaps TRBD1 (7 bases). There are 15 residues in the CDR3. The germline V and J ends were trimmed by 1 base and 3 bases, with 12 bases remaining between them. Germline-derived CDR1 and CDR2 are SGDLS and YYNGEE.

This chain connects TRBV5-1 to TRBJ1-1, with 7 nucleotides matching TRBD1. The germline V gene has CDR1 SGHRS and CDR2 YFSETQ. The CDR3 length is 13 residues. J was trimmed by 4 bases and V by 3 bases; bases with no gene match: 3. CDR3 coding DNA: TGCGCCAGCAGCTCCAGGGGGGGCACTGAAGCTTTCTTT. It specifies CASSSRGGTEAFF. Together with reference TRBV5-1 and TRBJ1-1, the CDR3 gives the full variable domain: KAGVTQTPRYLIKTRGQQVTLSCSPISGHRSVSWYQQTPGQGLQFLFEYFSETQRNKGNFPGRFSGRQFSNSRSEMNVSTLELGDSALYLCASSSRGGTEAFFGQGTRLTVV.

With regard to this clone: The sample has other DNA sequences that encode this CDR3 too. The gene calls are TRBV20-1 and TRBJ2-7; unclear D gene. The CDR3 covers 10 residues. Germline V lookup: CDR1 DFQATT, CDR2 SNEGSKA (reference sequence). V was pared by 6 bases and J by 2 bases, with 5 bases between. The CDR3: CSAGTYEQYF. The CDR3 DNA sequence: TGCAGTGCGGGGACCTACGAGCAGTACTTC.

This clone has a handful of counts. The chain combines TRBV18 with TRBJ2-1; 11 bases are a match to TRBD2. V lost 1 base and J lost 2; bases outside the gene matches: 4. Germline-derived CDR1 and CDR2 are KGHSH and LQKENI. CDR3 length: 17 residues. The CDR3 here is CASSPRLAGGTYNEQFF. The CDR3 DNA is TGTGCCAGCTCACCACGGCTAGCGGGGGGAACCTACAATGAGCAGTTCTTC. The whole variable domain, remainder taken from reference TRBV18 and TRBJ2-1, is NAGVMQNPRHLVRRRGQEARLRCSPMKGHSHVYWYRQLPEEGLKFMVYLQKENIIDESGMPKERFSAEFPKEGPSILRIQQVVRGDSAAYFCASSPRLAGGTYNEQFFGPGTRLTVL.

The chain joins TRBV5-5 to TRBJ1-6; D remains unclear. Trimming pared 1 base from V and 9 bases from J, leaving 20 bases between. The CDR3 totals 17 residues. Germline CDR1 is SGHKS and CDR2 is YYEKEE (reference sequence). The CDR3 sequence is CASSLMANSGLGSPLHF. The CDR3 DNA reads as TGTGCCAGCAGCTTGATGGCGAATTCCGGCTTGGGTTCACCCCTCCACTTT.

This clone has a single count. In DNA form, the CDR3 reads TGTGCCAGCAGCCCCGAGACTAGCGGGAGGGTACGGCGGGAGACCCAGTACTTC. Encoded protein: CASSPETSGRVRRETQYF. The chain joins TRBV7-3 to TRBJ2-5; 14 nucleotides align to TRBD2. CDR1 and CDR2 (germline): SGHTA, FQGTGA. The CDR3 runs to 18 residues. Trimming took 5 bases from V and 5 from J; bases not matched to a gene: 13.

This clone appeared once. V gene TRBV28 combines with J gene TRBJ2-1, with D possibly TRBD1 on 5 matching bases. This CDR3 is built from 15 residues. Germline V gives CDR1 MDHEN, CDR2 SYDVKM. V lost 1 base to trimming and J lost 7 bases, with 14 bases between them. This chain's CDR3 is CASSLFGARGNEQFF. DNA for the CDR3: TGTGCCAGCAGTTTATTTGGGGCCAGAGGTAATGAGCAGTTCTTC.

This clone was picked up a small number of times. The chain employs TRBV2 and TRBJ1-6; D is undetermined. The CDR3 is 15 residues long. The V and J ends lost 0 bases and 3 bases respectively, with 6 bases between them. The germline V gene has CDR1 SNHLY and CDR2 FYNNEI. The chain's CDR3 is CASSEALVYNSPLHF. In DNA, the CDR3 is TGTGCCAGCAGTGAAGCGCTAGTCTATAATTCACCCCTCCACTTT.

CDR3 in amino acids: CASSLDLRLEQYF. The DNA for the CDR3 is TGTGCCAGCAGCTTAGATCTCAGACTCGAGCAGTACTTC. The rearrangement links TRBV7-2 to TRBJ2-7; the D is unclear. V shed 1 base and J shed 6 bases, with 10 bases lying between them. This CDR3 has 13 amino acids. Germline CDR1 reads SGHTA; CDR2 reads FQGNSA.